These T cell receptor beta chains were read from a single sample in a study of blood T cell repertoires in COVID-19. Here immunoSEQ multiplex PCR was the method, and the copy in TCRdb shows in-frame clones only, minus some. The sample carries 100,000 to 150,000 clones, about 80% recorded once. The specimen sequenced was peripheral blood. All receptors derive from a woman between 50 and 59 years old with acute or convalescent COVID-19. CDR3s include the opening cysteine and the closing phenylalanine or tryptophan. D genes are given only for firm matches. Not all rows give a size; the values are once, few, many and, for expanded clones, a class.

TGTGCCAGCAGTTTATCAGGACTTCTAGATTACAATGAGCAGTTCTTC	CASSLSGLLDYNEQFF	NA	TRBV28	TRBJ2-1	NA
TGTGCCAGCAGCGGGGACAGGGCGAGCTCTATCTACGAGCAGTACTTC	CASSGDRASSIYEQYF	TRBD1	TRBV9	TRBJ2-7	once
TGTGCCAGCAGTTACGAGGGCCTGGGGGAGCAGTACTTC	CASSYEGLGEQYF	NA	TRBV6-6	TRBJ2-7	NA
TGTGCCAGCAGCCCCCAGGGACAGGGGAGTTGGAATGAGCAGTTCTTC	CASSPQGQGSWNEQFF	TRBD1	TRBV9	TRBJ2-1	NA
TGCGCCAGCAGCCAAGGTCGGGGAGCGGGAAATTACGAGCAGTACTTC	CASSQGRGAGNYEQYF	TRBD2	TRBV4-1	TRBJ2-7	NA
TGTGCCAGCAGCCAAGATCTGGGACTCCTCACAGATACGCAGTATTTT	CASSQDLGLLTDTQYF	NA	TRBV3-1/TRBV3-2	TRBJ2-3	NA
TGCGCCAGCAGTGGACAGAAGGGTAATTCACCCCTCCACTTT	CASSGQKGNSPLHF	NA	TRBV10-2	TRBJ1-6	NA
TGCGCCAGCAGCTTGCTCTACCTCCAAGAGACCCAGTACTTC	CASSLLYLQETQYF	NA	TRBV5-1	TRBJ2-5	NA
TGTGCCAGCAGCTTAGCGGGACAGGGACACGAGCAGTACTTC	CASSLAGQGHEQYF	TRBD1	TRBV7-8	TRBJ2-7	NA
TGTGCCAGCAGGGAAGGGGCTCGCGAGCAGTACTTC	CASREGAREQYF	NA	TRBV6-1	TRBJ2-7	NA
TGCGCCAGCAGCCATTTAGCGGGGTATTCCTACGAGCAGTACTTC	CASSHLAGYSYEQYF	TRBD2	TRBV4-1	TRBJ2-7	few
TGTGCCAGCAGCCAAGGACCATCCACGAAGACTAGCGGGAAGCGCGATGAGCAGTTCTTC	CASSQGPSTKTSGKRDEQFF	TRBD2	TRBV3-1/TRBV3-2	TRBJ2-1	NA
TGTGCCACCAGTGATCCTCGTGTCGGGAGGGTATATGAGCAGTTCTTC	CATSDPRVGRVYEQFF	TRBD2	TRBV24-1	TRBJ2-1	NA
TGTGCCAGCAGTCCCGGGACTAGCGGGGGGGCCTACAATGAGCAGTTCTTC	CASSPGTSGGAYNEQFF	TRBD2	TRBV4-2	TRBJ2-1	NA
TGTGCCAGCAGTTACTCTATCTTAGCGGGCCCTAGCACAGATACGCAGTATTTT	CASSYSILAGPSTDTQYF	TRBD2	TRBV6-2/TRBV6-3	TRBJ2-3	NA
TGTGCCATCAGTAACATGGGAGGCCAAGAGACCCAGTACTTC	CAISNMGGQETQYF	NA	TRBV10-3	TRBJ2-5	NA
TGTGCCAGCTCACCAATCCAGGAACAAGAGACCCAGTACTTC	CASSPIQEQETQYF	NA	TRBV18	TRBJ2-5	NA
TGTGCCACCAGTGATTTGACTCAGGGAGGGGAGACCCAGTACTTC	CATSDLTQGGETQYF	TRBD2	TRBV24-1	TRBJ2-5	NA
TGTGCCAGCAATGCGCGGGGGGAAAGGGATCAGCCCCAGCATTTT	CASNARGERDQPQHF	NA	TRBV2	TRBJ1-5	few
TGTGCCAGCAGCCGAAGACCGACAGGGGATAATTCACCCCTCCACTTT	CASSRRPTGDNSPLHF	TRBD1	TRBV2	TRBJ1-6	NA
TGTGCCAGCAGCTTGGGATTCGCCAGGGTAACCGGCTACACCTTC	CASSLGFARVTGYTF	NA	TRBV5-8	TRBJ1-2	few
TGTGCCAGCTCACCAAAGCGGCAGGCAAACACCATATATTTT	CASSPKRQANTIYF	NA	TRBV18	TRBJ1-3	once
TGTGCCTGGAGTTTTCCCCGGGACAGGGGGTTCGATCAGCCCCAGCATTTT	CAWSFPRDRGFDQPQHF	TRBD1	TRBV30	TRBJ1-5	NA
TGCGCCAGCAAAAAGGAGGGGACGGGAGTAGCAGATACGCAGTATTTT	CASKKEGTGVADTQYF	NA	TRBV5-1	TRBJ2-3	NA
TGTGCCAGCAGGCGAGCGGACTGGTACGAGCAGTACTTC	CASRRADWYEQYF	NA	TRBV28	TRBJ2-7	NA
TGTGCCAGCTCACCTTCTAGCACCCCGGGGAACGAGCAGTACTTC	CASSPSSTPGNEQYF	NA	TRBV18	TRBJ2-7	many
TGTGCCAGCAGCCGTGGGGGAGGGATGAACACTGAAGCTTTCTTT	CASSRGGGMNTEAFF	NA	TRBV3-1/TRBV3-2	TRBJ1-1	once
TGCGCCAGCAGCTTCGGGGGAAACGAAAAACTGTTTTTT	CASSFGGNEKLFF	NA	TRBV5-1	TRBJ1-4	NA
TGTGCCAGCAGCTTACCCCCAGACAGGGGGGGCTATGGCTACACCTTC	CASSLPPDRGGYGYTF	TRBD1	TRBV7-8	TRBJ1-2	once
TGTGCCAGCAGCTTGGACAGGGGGCGAGAGACCCAGTACTTC	CASSLDRGRETQYF	TRBD1	TRBV5-5	TRBJ2-5	NA
TGTGCCTGGAGGGGACAGGCCTACGAGCAGTACTTC	CAWRGQAYEQYF	TRBD1	TRBV30	TRBJ2-7	NA
TGTGCCAGCAGTGAATTTTTTGAGAATGAAAAACTGTTTTTT	CASSEFFENEKLFF	NA	TRBV25-1	TRBJ1-4	NA
TGTGCCAGCAGTTCCGACACCTACGAGCAGTACTTC	CASSSDTYEQYF	NA	TRBV5-4	TRBJ2-7	NA
TGTGCCAGCAGCCTTGGGACACTTGAAAAACTGTTTTTT	CASSLGTLEKLFF	NA	TRBV7-2	TRBJ1-4	once
TGTGCCAGCAGTTTGAGGCAGGGGGCTTCTGAGCAGTACTTC	CASSLRQGASEQYF	TRBD1	TRBV28	TRBJ2-7	few